Each of the 10 T cell receptor beta chains below was sequenced from the same sample in a study of T cell responses to AZD1222 COVID-19 vaccine. Measured with immunoSEQ multiplex PCR; TCRdb has only the in-frame clones, and not every one. The table has over 100,000 clones, around 90% seen once. Sequences were derived from peripheral blood, sampled on day 0 of AZD1222 vaccination. Source of these receptors: an adult in good health.

The CDR3: CAWSPGLAGRYEQYF. CDR3 in DNA: TGTGCCTGGAGTCCGGGACTAGCGGGAAGGTACGAGCAGTACTTC. The chain carries TRBV30 and TRBJ2-7; 13 bases fit TRBD2. The CDR3 has 15 residues. V dropped 2 bases and J dropped 4; count of bases not matched to a gene: 5. The germline V gene has CDR1 GTSNPN and CDR2 SVGIG (reference sequence).

CDR3 nucleotide sequence: TGCAGTGCTAGTGGGACAGGGGAATATTATCAGCCCCAGCATTTT. Translation gives CSASGTGEYYQPQHF. The chain links TRBV20-1 to TRBJ1-5, with TRBD1 matching over 10 bases. Germline CDR1 DFQATT, CDR2 SNEGSKA (reference sequence). This CDR3 has 15 amino acids. J was trimmed by 5 bases and V by 3 bases; bases with no gene match: 7.

The V call is TRBV5-1, the J call TRBJ2-5, with TRBD2 identical over 13 bases. After removal of 4 bases from V and 1 base from J, the junction contained 16 bases not matched to a gene. CDR1 and CDR2 (germline): SGHRS, YFSETQ. The CDR3 is 20 amino acids. The CDR3 DNA reads as TGCGCCAGCAGCGCGACCGGGACTAGCGGGGTCCCATCGATCCAAGAGACCCAGTACTTC. It is translated as CASSATGTSGVPSIQETQYF.

The chain employs TRBV7-8 and TRBJ1-2; D ambiguous. Germline values: CDR1 SGHVS, CDR2 FQNEAQ. This CDR3 region has 11 residues. V lost 5 bases, J lost 7 bases, and 8 bases lay in between. The CDR3 DNA is TGTGCCAGCAGCCCGGGCCTTGGCTACACCTTC. Its protein product is CASSPGLGYTF.

V is TRBV7-2 and J is TRBJ2-5; maybe TRBD2 (5 bases). The V gene's germline CDR1 is SGHTA and CDR2 FQGNSA. This CDR3 has 15 amino acids. Trimming left V 1 base short and J 5 bases short, with 14 bases between. The CDR3: CASSLVPLGGETQYF. The CDR3 coding sequence is TGTGCCAGCAGCTTAGTTCCTCTTGGAGGCGAGACCCAGTACTTC.

The V call is TRBV2, the J call TRBJ2-3; tentative D call: TRBD2 (6 bases). The length of the CDR3 is 15 residues. V was clipped by 8 bases and J by 2 bases, with 17 bases between them. Germline loops: CDR1 SNHLY, CDR2 FYNNEI. This CDR3 reads CASPVGRDFTDTQYF. The CDR3 nucleotides are TGTGCCAGCCCCGTAGGGCGGGACTTCACAGATACGCAGTATTTT.

This clone has a handful of counts. The rearrangement links TRBV28 to TRBJ1-5; 9 nucleotides match TRBD1. The CDR3 loop spans 13 amino acids. Germline lookup yields CDR1 MDHEN and CDR2 SYDVKM. V lost 8 bases, J lost 4 bases, and 3 bases stayed unmatched. This chain's CDR3 is CASCGTGNQPQHF. In nucleotides, the CDR3 is TGTGCCAGCTGCGGGACAGGGAATCAGCCCCAGCATTTT.

This chain links TRBV10-2 with TRBJ2-1, with unresolved D. Germline V gene data show CDR1 as WSHSY and CDR2 as SAAADI. The CDR3 consists of 14 residues. V was shortened by 5 bases and J by 0 bases, with 8 bases between the two germline ends. CDR3 nucleotides: TGCGCCAGCAGTCCGGTACTCTCCTACAATGAGCAGTTCTTC. This sequence encodes CASSPVLSYNEQFF.

The chain is built from TRBV27 and TRBJ1-5; D perhaps matches TRBD1 (6 bases). The CDR3 contains 18 residues. From germline, CDR1 is MNHEY and CDR2 SMNVEV (reference sequence). Trimming left V 5 bases short and J 1 base short, with 21 bases between. CDR3 DNA: TGTGCCAGCAGTCCCTCCCCCGGGGTGGGGGGCAGCAATCAGCCCCAGCATTTT. Translated: CASSPSPGVGGSNQPQHF.

This clone was detected only once. The chain couples TRBV2 to TRBJ1-1; D is uncertain. This CDR3 contains 12 residues. Trimming stripped 8 bases from V and 1 base from J, with 8 bases between. CDR1 is SNHLY, CDR2 FYNNEI, per germline. CDR3 region: CASVLTNTEAFF. The CDR3 DNA follows: TGTGCCAGCGTCCTGACGAACACTGAAGCTTTCTTT. The entire variable domain, with the rest obtained from reference TRBV2 and TRBJ1-1, is as follows: EPEVTQTPSHQVTQMGQEVILRCVPISNHLYFYWYRQILGQKVEFLVSFYNNEISEKSEIFDDQFSVERPDGSNFTLKIRSTKLEDSAMYFCASVLTNTEAFFGQGTRLTVV.